Following are 19 T cell receptor beta chains from one sample sequenced in a study of blood T cells in healthy people across ages. Sample-barcoded 5' priming and a J-beta primer mix drove a second PCR of roughly 7 to 11 cycles. TCRdb re-called the 5' RACE reads with MiXCR, one entry per CDR3 protein. The sample comprises about 940,000 distinct CDR3 sequences, about 44% of which are singletons, and roughly an eighth rests with the top ten. The sample consisted of blood. Every receptor here comes from a man younger than 45 in good health.

There are many counts of this clonotype. The chain joins TRBV7-2 to TRBJ2-5; TRBD2 might be the D (5 bases). Germline V gene data show CDR1 as SGHTA and CDR2 as FQGNSA. V shed 3 bases and J shed 6 bases, with 14 bases lying between them. The CDR3 spans 14 residues. CDR3 nucleotides: TGTGCCAGCAGCTTTGAGGTCGGGGTTCAGACCCAGTACTTC. Its translation: CASSFEVGVQTQYF.

The rearrangement uses TRBV27 and TRBJ1-2, with a weak D call TRBD1 (5 bases). Between the trimmed V and J ends, which lost 2 bases and 1 base, there was a span of 14 bases. The CDR3 is made up of 16 amino acids. CDR1 is MNHEY, CDR2 SMNVEV, per germline (reference sequence). This CDR3 is CASSLRGTLINYGYTF. The CDR3 DNA sequence: TGTGCCAGCAGTTTAAGGGGCACGCTAATTAACTATGGCTACACCTTC.

V and J are TRBV12-3 or TRBV12-4 and TRBJ2-3; 12 nucleotides agree with TRBD2. J gave up 0 bases and V 6 bases, and 4 bases lay outside the gene matches. The CDR3 has 16 amino acids. CDR3 coding DNA: TGTGCCAGCAGCGGACTAGCGGGACGTAGCACAGATACGCAGTATTTT. The encoded protein is CASSGLAGRSTDTQYF.

The rearrangement links TRBV12-3 or TRBV12-4 to TRBJ2-4, with TRBD2 matching over 10 bases. V shed 3 bases, J shed 5 bases, and the junction held 7 bases outside the gene matches. The CDR3 has 16 amino acids. This CDR3 is CASSFLGLAGENIQYF. CDR3 bases: TGTGCCAGCAGTTTTTTAGGTCTAGCGGGGGAAAACATTCAGTACTTC.

This clonotype was seen a handful of times. The gene calls are TRBV30 and TRBJ2-7; D remains ambiguous. Between the trimmed V and J ends, which lost 2 bases and 4 bases, there was a span of 12 bases. This CDR3 is 13 amino acids long. Germline V gene lookup returns CDR1 GTSNPN and CDR2 SVGIG (reference sequence). The CDR3 here is CAWSPSMEYEQYF. DNA of the CDR3: TGTGCCTGGAGTCCCTCGATGGAGTACGAGCAGTACTTC.

V is TRBV4-1 and J is TRBJ2-3; D is perhaps TRBD2 (6 bases). The CDR3 totals 14 residues. Germline CDR1 is MGHRA and CDR2 is YSYEKL. Trimming left V 6 bases short and J 6 bases short, with 16 bases between. For the CDR3, the DNA is TGCGCCAGCAGAGGGACGAGCGGGTCTGATACGCAGTATTTT. This codes for CASRGTSGSDTQYF.

The table lists this clonotype with a count of one. The J gene is TRBJ2-2, the V gene TRBV5-1; no clear D. The CDR3 extends over 16 amino acids. Germline V CDR1 and CDR2: SGHRS, YFSETQ. Trimming removed 4 bases from V and 0 bases from J, with 13 bases in between. The CDR3 loop reads CASSAVVAANTGELFF. CDR3 DNA sequence: TGCGCCAGCAGCGCCGTGGTGGCGGCGAACACCGGGGAGCTGTTTTTT.

This clonotype was detected ten times or more. V is TRBV5-1 and J is TRBJ1-1, with D perhaps TRBD1 (6 bases). V was clipped by 0 bases and J by 1 base, with 7 bases between them. Looked up from germline, CDR1 is SGHRS and CDR2 is YFSETQ. This CDR3 is built from 14 residues. The CDR3 nucleotides are TGCGCCAGCAGCTTGGAGGGGGGGAACACTGAAGCTTTCTTT. Its protein product is CASSLEGGNTEAFF. Supplemented by reference TRBV5-1 and TRBJ1-1, the full variable domain reads KAGVTQTPRYLIKTRGQQVTLSCSPISGHRSVSWYQQTPGQGLQFLFEYFSETQRNKGNFPGRFSGRQFSNSRSEMNVSTLELGDSALYLCASSLEGGNTEAFFGQGTRLTVV.

The chain joins TRBV30 to TRBJ1-1; D possibly corresponds to TRBD1 (5 bases). V lost 2 bases and J lost 11, with 18 bases in between. The CDR3 spans 13 residues. Germline lookup yields CDR1 GTSNPN and CDR2 SVGIG (reference sequence). DNA for the CDR3: TGTGCCTGGAGTCCGGGGGTTGAAGTGGAGGCTTTCTTT. Protein: CAWSPGVEVEAFF.

This chain links TRBV29-1 with TRBJ2-1; D may be TRBD1 or TRBD2 (6 bases each). This CDR3 has 14 amino acids. From germline, CDR1 is SQVTM and CDR2 ANQGSEA. The germline V and J ends were trimmed by 7 bases and 13 bases, with 26 bases remaining between them. The CDR3 loop is CSAEQGGRQETQFF. The DNA of the CDR3 is TGCAGCGCCGAACAGGGAGGCAGGCAAGAGACCCAGTTCTTC.

V and J are TRBV5-1 and TRBJ2-1; D remains ambiguous. The germline V gene encodes CDR1 SGHRS and CDR2 YFSETQ. V lost 4 bases to trimming and J lost 2 bases, with 13 bases between them. The CDR3 is made up of 15 amino acids. CDR3 sequence reads: CASSRVGRTYNEQFF. The CDR3 DNA sequence: TGCGCCAGCAGCCGGGTCGGCAGGACCTACAATGAGCAGTTCTTC.

In regard to this clonotype: This could be a read error, since a much larger clone is one nucleotide away. This rearrangement joins TRBV20-1 to TRBJ2-1; tentatively, D is TRBD2 (6 bases). With 4 bases removed from V and 11 bases from J, the gap between germline ends came to 18 bases. The germline V gene encodes CDR1 DFQATT and CDR2 SNEGSKA (reference sequence). This CDR3 region has 13 residues. The DNA of the CDR3 is TGCAGTGCTATTCCGGGGGAAAAGCGTAAGCAGTTCTTC. Translation gives CSAIPGEKRKQFF.

The rearrangement joins TRBV4-1 to TRBJ2-4; TRBD1 might be the D (5 bases). This CDR3 region has 18 residues. Per germline, CDR1 MGHRA and CDR2 YSYEKL. Trimming stripped 0 bases from V and 0 bases from J, with 15 bases between. The CDR3 protein is CASSQEAGRTLAKNIQYF. The CDR3, as DNA: TGCGCCAGCAGCCAAGAAGCAGGGCGGACACTAGCCAAAAACATTCAGTACTTC.

The chain carries TRBV20-1 and TRBJ1-1; 8 positions match TRBD1. V lost 6 bases, J lost 1 base, and 1 base stayed unmatched. The germline V gene has CDR1 DFQATT and CDR2 SNEGSKA (reference sequence). The CDR3 runs to 12 residues. This CDR3 is CSATGANTEAFF. CDR3 DNA sequence: TGCAGTGCGACAGGGGCGAACACTGAAGCTTTCTTT.

This sequence joins TRBV18 and TRBJ1-1; D not resolved. The V end was cut by 2 bases, the J end by 1 base, with 5 bases between. CDR1 KGHSH and CDR2 LQKENI come from the germline V gene. The CDR3 is 13 amino acids. The CDR3 DNA follows: TGTGCCAGCTCACCAGGGAAGAACACTGAAGCTTTCTTT. Protein sequence: CASSPGKNTEAFF. The full variable domain, rest sourced from reference TRBV18 and TRBJ1-1, is NAGVMQNPRHLVRRRGQEARLRCSPMKGHSHVYWYRQLPEEGLKFMVYLQKENIIDESGMPKERFSAEFPKEGPSILRIQQVVRGDSAAYFCASSPGKNTEAFFGQGTRLTVV.

This clonotype was recorded at least ten times. V and J are TRBV12-5 and TRBJ2-1, with D unresolved. The CDR3 spans 12 residues. Germline V lookup: CDR1 LGHNT, CDR2 FRNRAP. The germline V and J ends were trimmed by 0 bases and 15 bases, with 12 bases remaining between them. The CDR3 bases are TGTGCTAGTGGTTTGGTCTCAGGAGCGAGGTTCTTC. It specifies CASGLVSGARFF.

In this sample, this clonotype turned up a few times. The chain uses TRBV6-1 and TRBJ2-6, with D uncertain. V was trimmed by 6 bases and J by 0 bases, leaving 6 bases between them. From germline, CDR1 is MNHNS and CDR2 SASEGT. This CDR3 is 14 amino acids long. CDR3 DNA: TGTGCCAGCAGGGAATTCTCTGGGGCCAACGTCCTGACTTTC. It yields the protein CASREFSGANVLTF.

The chain is built from TRBV28 and TRBJ2-7; 10 nucleotides match TRBD1. Germline V CDR1 and CDR2: MDHEN, SYDVKM. Trimming took 6 bases from V and 3 from J; bases not matched to a gene: 8. This CDR3 has 15 amino acids. The CDR3 sequence: CASSHRDRGVYEQYF. The DNA of the CDR3 is TGTGCCAGCAGCCATAGGGACAGGGGCGTCTACGAGCAGTACTTC.

This chain uses TRBV20-1 with TRBJ2-7, with D maybe TRBD1 (6 bases). Trimming left V 6 bases short and J 5 bases short, with 17 bases between. This CDR3 is 13 amino acids long. Germline V gene sequence: CDR1 DFQATT, CDR2 SNEGSKA (reference sequence). CDR3 in amino acids: CSAVGNRDDEQYF. The CDR3, as DNA: TGCAGTGCCGTGGGGAACAGGGACGACGAGCAGTACTTC.